These T cell receptor beta chains were read from a single sample in a study of T cells in Graves' hyperthyroidism and ophthalmopathy. MiXCR, run by TCRdb on the multiplex PCR reads, gives a single entry per CDR3 protein. There are 650,000 to 800,000 distinct CDR3 sequences in the sample; just under 45% occur only once, and 6.5% to 9% lies in the top ten. Sample: peripheral blood or thyroid tissue (not recorded which). The receptors derive from an adult man with Graves' disease, either hyperthyroidism or ophthalmopathy (not recorded which). Both conserved end residues are part of each CDR3. Fields, in order: J gene, clone size, V gene, D gene, CDR3 protein, CDR3 DNA. D genes are given only for firm matches. Where a row states a size, it is once, few, many or the class of an expanded clone; other rows omit it.

J: TRBJ1-1; size: -; V: TRBV9; D: -; CDR3: CASSVEGEENTEAFF; DNA: TGTGCCAGCAGCGTAGAAGGGGAGGAGAACACTGAAGCTTTCTTT
J: TRBJ2-5; size: -; V: TRBV12-3/TRBV12-4; D: -; CDR3: CASSATGQETQYF; DNA: TGTGCCAGCAGCGCGACAGGACAAGAGACCCAGTACTTC
J: TRBJ2-5; size: once; V: TRBV6-6; D: -; CDR3: CASSHSAGRETQYF; DNA: TGTGCCAGCAGTCACAGTGCAGGGAGAGAGACCCAGTACTTC
J: TRBJ2-5; size: few; V: TRBV6-6; D: -; CDR3: CATLPRQQETQYF; DNA: TGTGCCACCTTGCCGAGGCAGCAAGAGACCCAGTACTTC
J: TRBJ1-1; size: many; V: TRBV2; D: -; CDR3: CASRGTFF; DNA: TGTGCCAGCAGAGGGACTTTCTTT
J: TRBJ1-5; size: -; V: TRBV7-8; D: -; CDR3: CASSLAGSQPQHF; DNA: TGTGCCAGCAGCTTAGCTGGGAGTCAGCCCCAGCATTTT
J: TRBJ2-2; size: -; V: TRBV7-9; D: TRBD1; CDR3: CASSLHTGVDTGELFF; DNA: TGTGCCAGCAGCTTACACACAGGGGTCGACACCGGGGAGCTGTTTTTT
J: TRBJ1-2; size: -; V: TRBV29-1; D: -; CDR3: CSVVPGNGYTF; DNA: TGCAGCGTGGTACCAGGGAATGGCTACACCTTC
J: TRBJ1-2; size: -; V: TRBV4-1; D: -; CDR3: CASSQDNTEPGAGYTF; DNA: TGCGCCAGCAGCCAAGATAACACGGAGCCAGGGGCCGGCTACACCTTC
J: TRBJ1-5; size: few; V: TRBV18; D: -; CDR3: CASSPAANQPQHF; DNA: TGTGCCAGCTCACCGGCAGCTAATCAGCCCCAGCATTTT
J: TRBJ2-7; size: -; V: TRBV20-1; D: -; CDR3: CSARLGAYEQYF; DNA: TGCAGTGCTAGATTAGGGGCCTACGAGCAGTACTTC
J: TRBJ1-1; size: few; V: TRBV7-8; D: -; CDR3: CASSFGREAFF; DNA: TGTGCCAGCAGCTTTGGTCGGGAGGCTTTCTTT
J: TRBJ2-5; size: many; V: TRBV10-3; D: -; CDR3: CAISESREETQYF; DNA: TGTGCCATCAGTGAGTCGAGAGAAGAGACCCAGTACTTC
J: TRBJ1-2; size: many; V: TRBV9; D: -; CDR3: CASSVAHGGYTF; DNA: TGTGCCAGCAGCGTGGCCCATGGGGGCTACACCTTC
J: TRBJ2-1; size: -; V: TRBV9; D: TRBD2; CDR3: CASSTPLGTSGDNEQFF; DNA: TGTGCCAGCAGCACGCCACTGGGGACTAGCGGTGACAATGAGCAGTTCTTC
J: TRBJ1-5; size: -; V: TRBV10-3; D: TRBD1; CDR3: CATGPGQGGNQPQHF; DNA: TGTGCCACCGGACCGGGACAGGGAGGCAATCAGCCCCAGCATTTT
J: TRBJ1-1; size: -; V: TRBV20-1; D: -; CDR3: CSAEPGNTEAFF; DNA: TGCAGTGCGGAACCCGGGAACACTGAAGCTTTCTTT
J: TRBJ1-4; size: many; V: TRBV7-9; D: -; CDR3: CASSPSSRAGSEKLFF; DNA: TGTGCCAGCAGCCCATCCAGTAGGGCAGGATCTGAAAAACTGTTTTTT
J: TRBJ1-4; size: few; V: TRBV13; D: -; CDR3: CASSFAGINEKLFF; DNA: TGTGCCAGCAGCTTCGCAGGAATTAATGAAAAACTGTTTTTT
J: TRBJ1-2; size: -; V: TRBV2; D: TRBD1; CDR3: CASSEGGGQAILFYGYTF; DNA: TGTGCCAGCAGTGAAGGAGGAGGACAGGCCATCTTATTTTATGGCTACACCTTC
J: TRBJ1-2; size: -; V: TRBV10-3; D: -; CDR3: CAISHGRLDGYTF; DNA: TGTGCCATCAGCCACGGACGACTTGACGGCTACACCTTC
J: TRBJ1-1; size: -; V: TRBV4-3; D: TRBD1; CDR3: CASSQAPTGTMNTEAFF; DNA: TGCGCCAGCAGCCAAGCGCCGACAGGGACGATGAACACTGAAGCTTTCTTT
J: TRBJ2-5; size: -; V: TRBV20-1; D: TRBD1; CDR3: CSAREDRGEAQYF; DNA: TGCAGTGCCAGAGAAGACAGGGGAGAGGCCCAGTACTTC
J: TRBJ1-4; size: -; V: TRBV10-3; D: -; CDR3: CAIRETGTEKRFF; DNA: TGTGCCATCAGGGAGACCGGGACTGAAAAACGGTTTTTT
J: TRBJ1-1; size: many; V: TRBV7-9; D: -; CDR3: CASSHPTNTEAFF; DNA: TGTGCCAGCAGCCACCCAACAAACACTGAAGCTTTCTTT
J: TRBJ2-7; size: -; V: TRBV20-1; D: TRBD1; CDR3: CSARDRRGTGPNEQYF; DNA: TGCAGTGCCCGAGACCGGCGGGGGACAGGGCCCAACGAGCAGTACTTC
J: TRBJ1-5; size: -; V: TRBV5-1; D: TRBD1; CDR3: CASSLGTGDGQPQHF; DNA: TGCGCCAGCAGCCTGGGGACAGGGGATGGTCAGCCCCAGCATTTT
J: TRBJ1-2; size: -; V: TRBV7-9; D: -; CDR3: CASSLDLADGYTF; DNA: TGTGCCAGCAGCTTAGATCTGGCTGATGGCTACACCTTC
J: TRBJ1-6; size: -; V: TRBV7-8; D: -; CDR3: CASSLEPPNSPLHF; DNA: TGTGCCAGCAGCTTAGAACCGCCGAATTCACCCCTCCACTTT
J: TRBJ1-1; size: -; V: TRBV12-3/TRBV12-4; D: TRBD1; CDR3: CASTNRQGRAEAFF; DNA: TGTGCCAGCACCAACAGACAGGGTAGGGCTGAAGCTTTCTTT
J: TRBJ2-2; size: -; V: TRBV7-9; D: -; CDR3: CASSLERDTGELFF; DNA: TGTGCCAGCAGCTTAGAAAGGGACACCGGGGAGCTGTTTTTT
J: TRBJ2-7; size: many; V: TRBV10-3; D: -; CDR3: CAAAQVPDGAYEQYF; DNA: TGTGCCGCTGCTCAGGTCCCCGACGGAGCCTACGAGCAGTACTTC
J: TRBJ1-5; size: -; V: TRBV25-1; D: -; CDR3: CASSFSGTPHQPQHF; DNA: TGTGCCAGCAGTTTTTCAGGGACGCCCCATCAGCCCCAGCATTTT